This T cell receptor (beta chain) stems from a study of vaccination effects on CD4 cells after COVID-19. Study information: A couple of convalescent pre-vaccine samples were taken 142 and 148 days post-diagnosis. Study results and caveats: Relatively few convalescent patients took part in the study, which had no early post-infection timepoints.

Profiling relied on immunoSEQ multiplex PCR, and the TCRdb table lists in-frame clones only, not all of them. The repertoire holds approximately 45,000 clones, with 74% as singletons. Details on this clone: Its target is unknown.

Following 10 days of culture, CD4+ T cells were isolated. The germline V and J ends were trimmed by 2 bases and 1 base, with 13 bases remaining between them. Germline V gives CDR1 MNHEY, CDR2 SVGAGI. This CDR3 has 16 amino acids. This TCR came from a human donor who had a prior SARS-CoV-2 infection. The specimen comprised CD4+ T cells from PBMCs cultured without peptide, sampled before COVID-19 vaccination. The rearrangement joins TRBV6-5 to TRBJ2-3; D not certain. The CDR3: CASSYGPRRGTDTQYF. The CDR3 nucleotides are TGTGCCAGCAGTTACGGGCCCCGGAGAGGCACAGATACGCAGTATTTT.